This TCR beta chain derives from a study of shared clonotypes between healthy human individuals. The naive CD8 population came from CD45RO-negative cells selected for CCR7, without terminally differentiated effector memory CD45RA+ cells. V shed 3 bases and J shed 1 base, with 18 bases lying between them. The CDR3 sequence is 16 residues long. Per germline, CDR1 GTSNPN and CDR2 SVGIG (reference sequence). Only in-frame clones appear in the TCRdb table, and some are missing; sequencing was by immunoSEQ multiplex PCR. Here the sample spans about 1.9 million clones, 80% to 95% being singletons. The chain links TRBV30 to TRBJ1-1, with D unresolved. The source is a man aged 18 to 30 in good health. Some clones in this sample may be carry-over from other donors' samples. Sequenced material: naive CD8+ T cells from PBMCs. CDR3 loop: CAWSDLEKGPNTEAFF. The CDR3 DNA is TGTGCCTGGAGCGACCTCGAGAAGGGCCCGAACACTGAAGCTTTCTTT.